One and the same sample provided the 2 T cell receptor beta chains below, sequenced in a study of cytomegalovirus exposure and HLA in healthy donors. Primers: 60 Vbeta forward and 13 Jbeta reverse. Assay: immunoSEQ multiplex PCR; the TCRdb copy retains only in-frame clones and omits some. The sample gives roughly 100,000 clones, 50% to 70% of which show up once; about 4.3% is in the top ten. Sequenced input: PBMCs. All receptors derive from a human donor in good health.

In its sample, this clone was seen a few times. The chain couples TRBV7-9 to TRBJ2-1; 10 bases map to TRBD2. V shed 4 bases, J shed 0 bases, and the junction held 12 bases outside the gene matches. Germline CDR1 reads SEHNR; CDR2 reads FQNEAQ (reference sequence). The CDR3 runs 19 residues. This CDR3 is CASSSTASGSYSSYNEQFF. The CDR3 coding sequence is TGTGCCAGCAGCTCCACGGCTAGCGGGAGTTACAGCTCCTACAATGAGCAGTTCTTC.

The V gene is TRBV15, the J gene TRBJ2-7, with D possibly being TRBD1 (5 bases). Per germline, CDR1 LNHNV and CDR2 YYDKDF (reference sequence). The CDR3 consists of 13 residues. V lost 1 base, J lost 11 bases, and 15 bases lay in between. The CDR3 is CATSRVIAGSEYF. In DNA, the CDR3 is TGTGCCACCAGCAGAGTGATAGCAGGGTCGGAGTACTTC.